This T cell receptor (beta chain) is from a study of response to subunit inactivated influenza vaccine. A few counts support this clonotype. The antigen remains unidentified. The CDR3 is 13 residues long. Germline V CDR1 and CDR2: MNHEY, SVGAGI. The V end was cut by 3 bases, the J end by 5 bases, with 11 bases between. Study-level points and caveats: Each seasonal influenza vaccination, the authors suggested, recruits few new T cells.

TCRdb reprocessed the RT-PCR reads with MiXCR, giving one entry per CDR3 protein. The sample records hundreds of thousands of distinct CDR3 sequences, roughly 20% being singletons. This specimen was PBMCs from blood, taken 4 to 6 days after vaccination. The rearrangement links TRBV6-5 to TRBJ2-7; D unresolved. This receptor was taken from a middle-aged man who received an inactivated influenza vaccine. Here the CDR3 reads CASSYPESDEQYF. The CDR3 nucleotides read TGTGCCAGCAGTTATCCTGAGAGCGACGAGCAGTACTTC.